This T cell receptor (beta chain) was sequenced during a study of T-cell reconstitution after alpha-beta-depleted transplantation in children. Germline V gene lookup returns CDR1 MNHNS and CDR2 SASEGT. There are 12 residues in the CDR3. V was pared by 9 bases and J by 3 bases, with 5 bases of the junction left unmatched. Study results and caveats: Reportedly, only several hundred clones from non-depleted graft cells drove alpha-beta T-cell counts at about two months. Newly produced T cells mostly accounted for T-cell counts and diversity one year post-transplant. For some patients, TCRbeta diversity was high at day 60 because of recipient T cells and thymic progenitors that survived.

Unique molecular identifiers were built into the TCRbeta library. TCRdb re-called the PCR reads with MiXCR, one entry per CDR3 protein. The repertoire includes hundreds of thousands of distinct CDR3 sequences, around 14% of them detected once, and roughly 0.77% sits in the top ten. The table lists this clonotype with a few counts. Its antigen is currently unknown. This TCR derives from a girl aged 2 to 9 with congenital amegakaryocytic thrombocytopenia, due to receive a stem cell transplant. J is TRBJ2-7 and V is TRBV6-1; 7 bases map to TRBD1. Sequencing was performed on PBMCs, taken before TCRalphabeta/CD19-depleted stem cell transplant. The CDR3 coding sequence is TGTGCCAGACCGGGACAGATCTACGAGCAGTACTTC. Protein product: CARPGQIYEQYF.